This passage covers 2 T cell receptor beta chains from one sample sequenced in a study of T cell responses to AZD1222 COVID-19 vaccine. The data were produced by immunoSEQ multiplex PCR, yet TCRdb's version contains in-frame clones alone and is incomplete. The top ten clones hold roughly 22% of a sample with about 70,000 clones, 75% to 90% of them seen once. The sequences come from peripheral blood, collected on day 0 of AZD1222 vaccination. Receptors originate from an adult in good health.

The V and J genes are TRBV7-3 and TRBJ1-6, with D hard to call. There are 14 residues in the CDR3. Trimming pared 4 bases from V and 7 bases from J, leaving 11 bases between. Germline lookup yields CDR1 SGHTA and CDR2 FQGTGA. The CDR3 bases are TGTGCCAGCAGCTCCGGCAGCCCAAATTCACCCCTCCACTTT. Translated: CASSSGSPNSPLHF.

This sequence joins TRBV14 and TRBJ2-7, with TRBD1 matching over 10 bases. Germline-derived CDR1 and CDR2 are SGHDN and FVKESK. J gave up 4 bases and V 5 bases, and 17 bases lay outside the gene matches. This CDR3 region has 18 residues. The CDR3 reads CASSYRTGGDSGVYEQYF. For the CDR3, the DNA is TGTGCCAGCAGCTATCGGACAGGGGGGGACTCCGGGGTTTACGAGCAGTACTTC.